Presented here are 9 T cell receptor beta chains from one specimen sequenced in a study of T cells in Graves' hyperthyroidism and ophthalmopathy (dated by TCRdb to the late 2010s). The library relied on multiplex PCR. Sequencing used an Illumina HiSeq 2000. Amplification of TCR beta CDR3 regions was carried out from RNA transcripts. The TCR CDR3 was subjected to a first round of RT-PCR using the HTBI primer set and the Qiagen OneStep RT-PCR kit. TCRdb cleaned the public reads at Q25 with fastp, built clones with MiXCR and kept in-frame beta chains. CDR3 protein sequences are deduplicated, and each keeps its most common genes and DNA. Recorded for this sample are approximately 400,000 distinct CDR3 sequences; less than 20% of them occurred a single time. In total, the top ten clones hold 25% to 35% of the sample. Sequencing was carried out using blood. The receptors were gathered from a young woman with Graves' hyperthyroidism that later progressed to Graves' ophthalmopathy.

This clonotype was picked up a small number of times. One junction end disagrees with the germline gene, perhaps due to a read error. Written as DNA, the CDR3 is TGTGCCAGCAGTTACTCTTCAGGGTCCTACAATGAGCAGTCCTTC. Protein sequence: CASSYSSGSYNEQSF. The rearrangement uses TRBV6-5 and TRBJ2-1; possibly TRBD1 for D (5 bases). This CDR3 is built from 15 residues. Germline CDR1 and CDR2: MNHEY and SVGAGI.

This clonotype appeared a few times. This rearrangement joins TRBV4-1 to TRBJ2-3, with D perhaps matching TRBD2 (5 bases). The CDR3 spans 14 residues. CDR1 MGHRA and CDR2 YSYEKL come from the germline V gene. The germline V and J ends were trimmed by 3 bases and 2 bases, with 9 bases remaining between them. CDR3 sequence (DNA): TGCGCCAGCAGCCAGAGGGCAGACACAGATACGCAGTATTTT. Translating gives CASSQRADTDTQYF.

At least ten counts were recorded for this clonotype. This sequence joins TRBV28 and TRBJ2-5, with TRBD2 matching over 14 bases. CDR3 length: 16 amino acids. Germline V gene lookup returns CDR1 MDHEN and CDR2 SYDVKM. J was trimmed by 4 bases and V by 3 bases; bases with no gene match: 4. The DNA for the CDR3 is TGTGCCAGCAGTTTCCCTGGACTAGCGGGAGGAGAGACCCAGTACTTC. Translation: CASSFPGLAGGETQYF.

There are many counts of this clonotype. The V gene is TRBV2, the J gene TRBJ2-7, with TRBD1 matching over 9 bases. The germline V gene has CDR1 SNHLY and CDR2 FYNNEI. This CDR3 contains 16 residues. The junction had 11 bases not matched to a gene; V was cut back by 5 bases and J by 3 bases. Here the CDR3 reads CASSRKGQGLLYEQYF. CDR3 coding DNA: TGTGCCAGCAGTAGGAAGGGACAGGGCCTACTCTACGAGCAGTACTTC.

The chain employs TRBV4-2 and TRBJ2-2; 12 bases map to TRBD2. After removal of 0 bases from V and 7 bases from J, the junction contained 9 bases not matched to a gene. The CDR3 has 18 residues. CDR1 and CDR2 from the germline V gene are LGHNA and YNFKEQ. The CDR3 DNA reads as TGTGCCAGCAGCCAAGATCTTCTAGCGGGAGGGCGTCACGGGGAGCTGTTTTTT. Its translation is CASSQDLLAGGRHGELFF.

This clonotype was seen at least ten times. The gene calls are TRBV7-2 and TRBJ2-1; 11 bases are a match to TRBD1. This CDR3 region has 15 residues. CDR1 is SGHTA and CDR2 is FQGNSA in the germline V gene. V trimming: 5 bases; J trimming: 2 bases; junction bases outside the gene matches: 2. DNA of the CDR3: TGTGCCAGCAGCGGGGGACAGGGGGCCTACAATGAGCAGTTCTTC. Residues: CASSGGQGAYNEQFF.

This clonotype was observed many times. V and J are TRBV12-3 or TRBV12-4 and TRBJ1-2, with D unresolved. This CDR3 has 16 residues. V was trimmed by 2 bases and J by 3 bases, leaving 16 bases between them. CDR3 sequence reads: CASSLSRKWSDYGYTF. In DNA form, the CDR3 reads TGTGCCAGCAGTTTATCCAGAAAGTGGTCCGACTATGGCTACACCTTC.

At least ten counts were recorded for this clonotype. The chain uses TRBV20-1 and TRBJ2-2; TRBD2 aligns across 11 bases. J was trimmed by 4 bases and V by 6 bases; bases with no gene match: 4. This CDR3 spans 14 amino acids. CDR1 and CDR2 from the germline V gene are DFQATT and SNEGSKA (reference sequence). CDR3 amino acids: CSAVAGGSTGELFF. The CDR3 nucleotides are TGCAGTGCCGTAGCGGGAGGGTCCACCGGGGAGCTGTTTTTT.

At least ten counts were recorded for this clonotype. This chain links TRBV10-3 with TRBJ2-7; no definite D call. Germline CDR1 is ENHRY and CDR2 is SYGVKD. Trimming removed 3 bases from V and 0 bases from J, with 9 bases in between. CDR3 length: 14 residues. The DNA for the CDR3 is TGTGCCATCAGTGAAGATGTAAGCTCCTACGAGCAGTACTTC. Protein product: CAISEDVSSYEQYF.